This T cell receptor (beta chain) was sequenced in a study of blood T cell repertoires in COVID-19 (dated by TCRdb to the early 2020s). For the study in its entirety: Collaborator samples came from the United States, Italy and Spain and covered acute and convalescent phases of COVID-19. The prospective study material was composed of cDNA or gDNA derived from T cells, B-cell-depleted T cells, or PBMCs. The dataset comprised deeply sampled blood TCRbeta repertoires from subjects exposed to, actively infected with, or recovered from COVID-19. The repertoires were released in a freely available public database intended as a resource for research on the immune response to SARS-CoV-2. The samples were drawn from the first 160 participants of the ongoing ImmuneRACE study and from over a thousand subjects provided by 6 global collaborators. The sample metadata nearly always contained a de-identified subject ID, COVID-19 status, age in years and sex. HLA class I and class II types, where available, came from metadata supplied by the sample provider rather than from assay-based typing.

With regard to this clone: This receptor's antigen is unknown. Base quality data are lacking; no much larger clone is found one base away.

General conclusions and limits of the study: How much clinical and demographic metadata was included differed by source and by participant, and the metadata was provided uncurated.

TCRbeta CDR3 regions were amplified from genomic DNA using the immunoSEQ Assay, a bias-controlled multiplex PCR. Processing in the source paper ran as follows. The number of nucleated cells in each sample was estimated from the amplification of reference gene primers within the assay. To quantify the absolute abundance of each unique TCRbeta CDR3 rearrangement, sequence reads were collapsed and filtered. For each sample, productive Simpson clonality was calculated as the square root of Simpson's diversity index over productive rearrangements. The clones in this table, taken by TCRdb from immuneACCESS, are in-frame only. Not every clone is retained; where verified, under half of the shortfall comes from an unresolved V gene, and the cause of the rest is unknown. The V and J calls and clone size come from that table; D and trimming were worked out from the DNA. This sample gives about 340,000 clones in total; almost 90% of them show up just once. About 7% of the sample comes from the top ten.

For CDR1 and CDR2, the germline V gene lists SGHRS and YFSETQ. V is pruned by 5 bases and J by 5 bases, leaving 9 bases of the junction without a gene match. The CDR3 runs 15 residues from the cysteine to the phenylalanine. The entry retains the CDR3 DNA only, 45 bases that are in frame from base 1. One collaborating source in Seattle enrolled patients during active infection and followed them longitudinally through the course of disease. Whole blood was collected in K2EDTA tubes by collaborating institutions according to the institutions' own protocols. For TCRbeta analysis, collaborator samples were shipped as frozen whole blood, as isolated PBMCs, or as DNA extracted from either sample type.

The sequence came from a woman in her 70s with COVID-19, enrolled during active disease. Sequencing input: peripheral blood. The rearrangement joined TRBV5-1 to TRBJ2-3; a stretch of 9 junction bases matches TRBD2. The CDR3 corresponds to CASREASGVGDTQYF. The DNA sequence is as follows: TGCGCCAGCAGGGAGGCTAGCGGGGTGGGAGATACGCAGTATTTT.